The present entry profiles one TCR beta chain with its context. The antigen remains unidentified. Trimming took 0 bases from V and 4 from J, leaving 12 bases between them. This CDR3 has 14 amino acids. The germline gives CDR1 SQVTM, CDR2 ANQGSEA. This sample was included in a study of radiation and T cells in renal cell carcinoma. The study, taken as a whole, reports: Without pretreatment biopsies, baseline tumor clonotype presence was undetermined.

Only in-frame clones appear in the TCRdb table, and some are missing; sequencing was by immunoSEQ multiplex PCR. The repertoire holds fewer than 200,000 clones, with 88% as singletons. This sample's time point: blood 4 weeks post-SBRT, at nephrectomy. The treatment is: 15 Gy SBRT to primary tumor, nephrectomy 4 weeks later. Nephrectomy followed 15 Gy stereotactic body radiation by 4 weeks. Serial blood draws occurred at baseline and 2 and 4 weeks post-SBRT. The chain couples TRBV29-1 to TRBJ1-2; no reliable D call. Sequences were derived from blood, sampled from a patient whose treatment included radiotherapy and nephrectomy. The source is a woman between 50 and 59 years old with renal cell carcinoma. CDR3 sequence reads: CSVEDLRSSYGYTF. In DNA, the CDR3 is TGCAGCGTTGAAGATCTCAGGTCCTCCTATGGCTACACCTTC.